These 19 T cell receptor beta chains were sequenced from one sample in a study of T cell responses to AZD1222 COVID-19 vaccine. This table comes from immunoSEQ multiplex PCR, and its TCRdb copy is limited to in-frame clones, with some not included. The sample records some 130,000 clones, roughly 92% being singletons. The input for sequencing was peripheral blood, taken 28 days after the second AZD1222 dose. The receptor source for this set is an adult who received the AZD1222 COVID-19 vaccine.

The chain couples TRBV7-2 to TRBJ2-3; 8 nucleotides align to TRBD2. CDR3 size: 14 residues. Germline V CDR1 and CDR2: SGHTA, FQGNSA. Trimming took 5 bases from V and 6 from J; bases not matched to a gene: 7. The CDR3 DNA reads TGTGCCAGCAGCCTAGGACTAGCTGGCGATACGCAGTATTTT. This codes for CASSLGLAGDTQYF.

The J gene is TRBJ2-1, the V gene TRBV14; 8 nucleotides align to TRBD2. The germline V gene has CDR1 SGHDN and CDR2 FVKESK. Unmatched junction bases numbered 11, after V lost 4 bases and J lost 3 bases. The CDR3 has 17 residues. CDR3 in amino acids: CASSLETSSGFYNEQFF. Here the CDR3 DNA reads TGTGCCAGCAGCCTCGAAACATCTAGCGGGTTCTACAATGAGCAGTTCTTC.

The chain uses TRBV5-1 and TRBJ1-1; D is ambiguous. V shed 7 bases and J shed 8 bases, with 15 bases lying between them. Germline lookup yields CDR1 SGHRS and CDR2 YFSETQ. The CDR3 runs 12 residues. CDR3 nucleotides: TGCGCCAGCGGCCACCCCAGCGGGGAAGCTTTCTTT. Protein product: CASGHPSGEAFF.

The chain has TRBV6-5 and TRBJ2-7; tentative D call: TRBD1 (6 bases). Looked up from germline, CDR1 is MNHEY and CDR2 is SVGAGI. The germline V and J ends were trimmed by 6 bases and 3 bases, with 15 bases remaining between them. The CDR3 is made up of 14 amino acids. The CDR3 DNA follows: TGTGCCAGCAGATCCCGGGACACCGGCTACGAGCAGTACTTC. Residues: CASRSRDTGYEQYF.

The chain carries TRBV24-1 and TRBJ1-1; D gene unclear. Germline V CDR1 and CDR2: KGHDR, SFDVKD. Deletions cut 3 bases from V and 4 bases from J, with 8 bases between. This CDR3 is built from 13 residues. CDR3 nucleotides: TGTGCCACCAGTGATGAACGAGTCACTGAAGCTTTCTTT. Protein sequence: CATSDERVTEAFF.

V gene TRBV19 combines with J gene TRBJ1-4, with D possibly matching TRBD1 (6 bases). Per germline, CDR1 LNHDA and CDR2 SQIVND (reference sequence). CDR3 length: 14 residues. The V end lost 5 bases, the J end lost 3 bases, and 10 bases lay between the germline ends. CDR3 in DNA: TGTGCCAGTAGTGGGGGCTTAGCTAATGAAAAACTGTTTTTT. This codes for CASSGGLANEKLFF.

The chain is built from TRBV18 and TRBJ2-7; D possibly corresponds to TRBD2 (5 bases). The germline V and J ends were trimmed by 4 bases and 2 bases, with 12 bases remaining between them. Germline CDR1 reads KGHSH; CDR2 reads LQKENI. CDR3 length equals 14 residues. The CDR3 reads CASSRESGTYEQYF. For the CDR3, the DNA is TGTGCCAGCTCACGGGAGTCAGGAACCTACGAGCAGTACTTC.

The rearrangement uses TRBV9 and TRBJ1-1; the D is unclear. V lost 0 bases, J lost 10 bases, and 13 bases lay in between. Germline V gives CDR1 SGDLS, CDR2 YYNGEE. This CDR3 is 13 amino acids long. The CDR3 protein is CASSVELWDVAFF. Written as DNA, the CDR3 is TGTGCCAGCAGCGTAGAGCTGTGGGATGTAGCTTTCTTT. Complete variable domain (other parts from reference TRBV9 and TRBJ1-1): DSGVTQTPKHLITATGQRVTLRCSPRSGDLSVYWYQQSLDQGLQFLIQYYNGEERAKGNILERFSAQQFPDLHSELNLSSLELGDSALYFCASSVELWDVAFFGQGTRLTVV.

V and J are TRBV7-8 and TRBJ2-2; D may correspond to TRBD1 or TRBD2 (5 bases each). The germline V gene has CDR1 SGHVS and CDR2 FQNEAQ. Trimming took off 3 bases at V and 4 bases at J, with 9 bases between the two ends. The CDR3 contains 14 residues. DNA for the CDR3: TGTGCCAGCAGCTTTAGTGGGGGCACCGGGGAGCTGTTTTTT. Amino acids: CASSFSGGTGELFF. Variable domain in full (rest from reference TRBV7-8 and TRBJ2-2): GAGVSQSPRYKVAKRGQDVALRCDPISGHVSLFWYQQALGQGPEFLTYFQNEAQLDKSGLPSDRFFAERPEGSVSTLKIQRTQQEDSAVYLCASSFSGGTGELFFGEGSRLTVL.

V and J are TRBV21-1 and TRBJ2-5; the DNA was not used to check the table's D call, TRBD2. TRBV21-1 is noted as a pseudogene. This CDR3 is 16 amino acids long. DNA of the CDR3: TGTGCCAGCAGCAGCCGGGACTGGCTAAGACAAGAGACCCAGTACTTC. It translates to CASSSRDWLRQETQYF.

This clone was detected only once. The chain carries TRBV2 and TRBJ1-5; D is undetermined. Germline CDR1 reads SNHLY; CDR2 reads FYNNEI. The CDR3 length is 14 residues. V was clipped by 6 bases and J by 4 bases, with 13 bases between them. The chain's CDR3 is CASSLSSKNQPQHF. CDR3 in DNA: TGTGCCAGCAGCCTAAGTTCGAAAAATCAGCCCCAGCATTTT.

The chain is built from TRBV19 and TRBJ1-2, with 7 bases aligning to TRBD1. This CDR3 is built from 13 residues. CDR1 and CDR2 from the germline V gene are LNHDA and SQIVND (reference sequence). V shed 7 bases and J 5 bases; nucleotides not matched to a gene: 7. In DNA, the CDR3 is TGTGCCAGTACGAGGGACAGAGAGTATGGCTACACCTTC. Encoded protein: CASTRDREYGYTF.

The genes are TRBV18 and TRBJ1-3, with D uncertain. The CDR3 covers 16 residues. V lost 1 base to trimming and J lost 0 bases, with 10 bases between them. Germline lookup yields CDR1 KGHSH and CDR2 LQKENI. For the CDR3, the DNA is TGTGCCAGCTCACCACAGGCAGAGCTCTCTGGAAACACCATATATTTT. It encodes CASSPQAELSGNTIYF.

The J gene is TRBJ1-4, the V gene TRBV18; D remains ambiguous. This CDR3 region has 15 residues. V lost 0 bases and J lost 4, with 9 bases in between. The germline V gene has CDR1 KGHSH and CDR2 LQKENI. The CDR3 sequence is CASSPPLGFNEKLFF. The CDR3 DNA is TGTGCCAGCTCACCACCGCTGGGATTTAATGAAAAACTGTTTTTT.

The chain couples TRBV5-1 to TRBJ2-3; 12 bases align to TRBD2. The V gene's germline CDR1 is SGHRS and CDR2 YFSETQ. This CDR3 region has 16 residues. The ends lost 4 bases at V and 0 bases at J; junction bases unmatched: 3. The CDR3 nucleotides are TGCGCCAGCAGCGCAGGGACTAGCGGGAGCACAGATACGCAGTATTTT. Translating it yields CASSAGTSGSTDTQYF.

This sequence joins TRBV25-1 and TRBJ1-1; D is perhaps TRBD1 (6 bases). Between the trimmed V and J ends, which lost 7 bases and 4 bases, there was a span of 16 bases. This CDR3 is built from 14 residues. Germline V gene sequence: CDR1 MGHDK, CDR2 SYGVNS. This CDR3 is CASIGQGGGTEAFF. For the CDR3, the DNA is TGTGCCAGCATTGGGCAGGGAGGGGGCACTGAAGCTTTCTTT.

This chain connects TRBV29-1 to TRBJ2-2, with 8 bases identical to TRBD1. Trimming removed 7 bases from V and 1 base from J; junction bases left unmatched: 2. CDR3 size: 13 residues. The germline V gene encodes CDR1 SQVTM and CDR2 ANQGSEA. The CDR3 region has the DNA TGCAGCGCCGGGACAGGGAACACCGGGGAGCTGTTTTTT. Translated: CSAGTGNTGELFF.

CDR3 amino acids: CASNPGQGWGEKLFF. CDR3 in DNA: TGCGCCAGCAACCCGGGACAGGGATGGGGTGAAAAACTGTTTTTT. The rearrangement uses TRBV10-2 and TRBJ1-4, with 9 positions matching TRBD1. The CDR3 contains 15 residues. Germline V gene sequence: CDR1 WSHSY, CDR2 SAAADI. Trimming removed 7 bases from V and 7 bases from J; junction bases left unmatched: 10.

The chain employs TRBV11-2 and TRBJ2-7; possibly TRBD1 for D (6 bases). CDR3 length: 15 amino acids. The germline V gene has CDR1 SGHAT and CDR2 FQNNGV. V lost 1 base, J lost 4 bases, and 14 bases lay in between. CDR3 in DNA: TGTGCCAGCAGCTTAGGGGCCAGGGGAAAATACGAGCAGTACTTC. Translating it yields CASSLGARGKYEQYF.